This TCR beta chain was retrieved from a study of shared clonotypes between healthy human individuals. Study details: Donors had three CD4 naive, three CD4 memory, two CD8 naive and one CD8 memory plate apiece.

Germline assignment: CDR1 DFQATT and CDR2 SNEGSKA (reference sequence). Trimming took off 2 bases at V and 2 bases at J, with 0 bases between the two ends. The CDR3 sequence is 11 residues long. The assay was immunoSEQ multiplex PCR, and TCRdb's table has in-frame clones only and misses some. The sample has about 1 million clones, 65% to 80% seen once; the top ten hold 1.4% to 1.5%. All participating donors were Caucasian adults from Nashville, Tennessee. CD4+ cell separation produced CD45RA+ naive and CD45RA-negative memory subsets. General study findings and limits: Researchers found naive subsets generally carried larger estimated richness than memory subsets.

A remark on this clone: Antigen: not known.

What was sequenced was memory CD4+ T cells sorted from blood. Stated subset: CD45RA-negative fraction. This sequence was found in a man between 18 and 35 years old in good health. The rearrangement links TRBV20-1 to TRBJ1-4; D gene uncertain. CDR3 nucleotide sequence: TGCAGTGCTAGAACTAATGAAAAACTGTTTTTT. Translation gives CSARTNEKLFF.